This T cell receptor (beta chain) was retrieved from a study of shared clonotypes between healthy human individuals. On this clone itself: No antigen is known for it.

Study observations and caveats: Researchers found naive subsets generally carried larger estimated richness than memory subsets. Sorted-subset sequencing was shown by rarefaction to be incomplete despite large depth.

Germline CDR1 is SNHLY and CDR2 is FYNNEI. The germline V and J ends were trimmed by 2 bases and 0 bases, with 13 bases remaining between them. The CDR3 consists of 16 residues. Measured with immunoSEQ multiplex PCR; TCRdb has only the in-frame clones, and not every one. The repertoire holds about 1.4 million clones, around 97% seen once, with 1% to 1.5% in the top ten. What was sequenced was naive CD4+ T cells sorted from blood. Specified subset: CD45RA+ positively selected. V gene TRBV2 combines with J gene TRBJ2-5, with D maybe TRBD1 (5 bases). The TCR originated in a man aged 30-40 years in good health. The CDR3 is CASSEFRGEYQETQYF. In DNA, the CDR3 is TGTGCCAGCAGTGAATTTAGGGGCGAGTACCAAGAGACCCAGTACTTC.